This T cell receptor beta chain was sequenced for a study of CD8+CD57+ T cells in acquired aplastic anemia. Study summary: Quantities of DNA derived from sorted CD4+ and CD8+ cells averaged roughly 3 ug.

By share, this clonotype counts as medium-sized. For CDR3 and TCR beta VDJ profiling, genomic DNA was the template used. In TCRdb, the reads were re-called with MiXCR into one record per CDR3 protein. Of approximately 65,000 distinct CDR3 sequences detected, roughly 58% appear once; the ten largest clones hold around 2.3%. The germline CDR1 and CDR2 sequences are ENHRY and SYGVKD. The V end lost 10 bases, the J end lost 2 bases, and 15 bases lay between the germline ends. This CDR3 comprises 14 residues. The material sequenced was sorted CD4+, CD8+, or CD8+CD57+ T cells (not recorded which) from PBMCs. The rearrangement uses TRBV10-3 and TRBJ1-5; D is undetermined. The origin of this receptor is a human donor in good health, serving as a control. The CDR3 is CASRDLSGNQPQHF. The CDR3 DNA follows: TGTGCCAGCAGAGACCTATCTGGCAATCAGCCCCAGCATTTT.